The 13 T cell receptor beta chains in this list originate from one sample, sequenced in a study of technical replicates of blood from several donors. This table comes from immunoSEQ multiplex PCR, and its TCRdb copy is limited to in-frame clones, with some not included. Among roughly 64,000 clones listed, around nine tenths were seen once. The source material was PBMCs. The receptors were sampled from a human donor in good health. Some clones in this sample may be carry-over from other donors' samples.

V and J are TRBV4-1 and TRBJ2-7; unclear D gene. V lost 0 bases to trimming and J lost 0 bases, with 6 bases between them. Germline assignment: CDR1 MGHRA and CDR2 YSYEKL. The CDR3 has 14 residues. CDR3 sequence (DNA): TGCGCCAGCAGCCAAGACAGGTACTCCTACGAGCAGTACTTC. As protein: CASSQDRYSYEQYF.

This clone showed up just once. The chain combines TRBV28 with TRBJ2-5, with D tentatively TRBD2 (6 bases). Trimming stripped 6 bases from V and 4 bases from J, with 18 bases between. Germline V gene data show CDR1 as MDHEN and CDR2 as SYDVKM. The length of the CDR3 is 15 residues. CDR3 in DNA: TGTGCCAGCAGCCGTAGGGACTCCTTCGGAGAGACCCAGTACTTC. Protein product: CASSRRDSFGETQYF.

This clone is a singleton in its sample. The chain recombines TRBV29-1 with TRBJ1-2; the D gene is possibly TRBD1 (5 bases). Trimming shortened V by 6 bases and J by 0 bases, and 20 bases separated the two germline ends. The CDR3 is made up of 16 amino acids. Germline values: CDR1 SQVTM, CDR2 ANQGSEA. The CDR3 is CSVGRGGSSPNYGYTF. CDR3 in DNA: TGCAGCGTCGGCCGGGGGGGGAGTTCACCTAACTATGGCTACACCTTC.

V usage is TRBV30 and J usage is TRBJ1-4; 11 bases match TRBD1. V shed 4 bases, J shed 7 bases, and the junction held 5 bases outside the gene matches. The CDR3 consists of 14 residues. CDR1 is GTSNPN and CDR2 is SVGIG in the germline V gene (reference sequence). The CDR3 sequence is CAWTGQGAGEKLFF. The CDR3 bases are TGTGCCTGGACAGGACAGGGGGCAGGTGAAAAACTGTTTTTT.

V and J are TRBV14 and TRBJ2-7, with TRBD2 as a possible D gene (5 bases). Trimming left V 2 bases short and J 10 bases short, with 12 bases between. The CDR3 covers 12 residues. Looked up from germline, CDR1 is SGHDN and CDR2 is FVKESK. CDR3 DNA: TGTGCCAGCAGCCAACCTCGGACGGGACAGTACTTC. Translation gives CASSQPRTGQYF.

The chain has TRBV27 and TRBJ1-5; D remains ambiguous. This CDR3 is built from 14 residues. V lost 4 bases and J lost 3, with 10 bases in between. In germline, CDR1 is MNHEY, CDR2 SMNVEV (reference sequence). For the CDR3, the DNA is TGTGCCAGCAGTTCTAGGATAAACAATCAGCCCCAGCATTTT. Translated: CASSSRINNQPQHF.

This sequence joins TRBV13 and TRBJ2-5; 8 nucleotides agree with TRBD2. CDR1 is PRHDT, CDR2 FYEKMQ, per germline (reference sequence). The CDR3 is 17 residues long. V lost 1 base, J lost 1 base, and 8 bases stayed unmatched. The CDR3 region is CASSLVGLAGIQETQYF. Here the CDR3 DNA reads TGTGCCAGCAGCTTAGTGGGGTTAGCGGGGATCCAAGAGACCCAGTACTTC.

This clone was seen just once. The chain is built from TRBV4-1 and TRBJ2-2; D perhaps matches TRBD2 (7 bases). The V gene's germline CDR1 is MGHRA and CDR2 YSYEKL. V lost 1 base and J lost 4, with 16 bases in between. This CDR3 is 17 amino acids long. The CDR3 nucleotides are TGCGCCAGCAGCCAAGGGGGGGGCGGCTCGGGCACCGGGGAGCTGTTTTTT. This codes for CASSQGGGGSGTGELFF.

This clone was seen only a few times. The chain links TRBV19 to TRBJ1-1; D perhaps matches TRBD1 (6 bases). The V end lost 9 bases, the J end lost 3 bases, and 17 bases lay between the germline ends. The CDR3 sequence is 14 residues long. CDR1 and CDR2 from the germline V gene are LNHDA and SQIVND (reference sequence). CDR3 region: CASVDRPDYTEAFF. In DNA, the CDR3 is TGTGCCAGCGTCGACAGGCCTGACTACACTGAAGCTTTCTTT.

This chain joins TRBV6-5 and TRBJ2-7; 10 nucleotides agree with TRBD1. The germline V gene has CDR1 MNHEY and CDR2 SVGAGI. CDR3 size: 16 residues. Trimming took 2 bases from V and 1 from J; bases not matched to a gene: 5. This chain's CDR3 is CASSYKTGGGSYEQYF. The CDR3 DNA is TGTGCCAGCAGTTACAAGACAGGGGGCGGATCCTACGAGCAGTACTTC.

The gene calls are TRBV7-6 and TRBJ2-7; D may be TRBD1 (6 bases). Germline V gene sequence: CDR1 SGHVS, CDR2 FNYEAQ. V shed 5 bases and J shed 4 bases, with 15 bases lying between them. The CDR3 has 14 residues. The CDR3 protein is CASSISGHQYEQYF. The CDR3 DNA follows: TGTGCCAGCAGCATCTCGGGACACCAATACGAGCAGTACTTC.

V and J are TRBV13 and TRBJ2-3, with TRBD2 matching 9 bases. Germline V gene lookup returns CDR1 PRHDT and CDR2 FYEKMQ (reference sequence). V gave up 2 bases and J gave up 2 bases; unmatched junction bases: 11. The CDR3 has 18 residues. CDR3 in DNA: TGTGCCAGCAGCTTAATGACAGCTAGCGGGGTGTACACAGATACGCAGTATTTT. Translating gives CASSLMTASGVYTDTQYF. Full variable domain (rest looked up from reference TRBV13 and TRBJ2-3): AAGVIQSPRHLIKEKRETATLKCYPIPRHDTVYWYQQGPGQDPQFLISFYEKMQSDKGSIPDRFSAQQFSDYHSELNMSSLELGDSALYFCASSLMTASGVYTDTQYFGPGTRLTVL.

The rearrangement links TRBV12-5 to TRBJ1-5; a weak D match, TRBD1 (5 bases). V lost 6 bases, J lost 3 bases, and 9 bases lay in between. Germline V gene lookup returns CDR1 LGHNT and CDR2 FRNRAP. The CDR3 spans 13 residues. CDR3 loop: CASGPDINQPQHF. CDR3 nucleotides: TGTGCTAGTGGCCCGGACATCAATCAGCCCCAGCATTTT.